The 17 T cell receptor beta chains below were found in one sample sequenced in a study of T cell changes during pregnancy in multiple sclerosis. Using immunoSEQ multiplex PCR, the repertoire was profiled, and TCRdb retains in-frame clones only, with some absent. The table records about 70,000 clones, 90% to 95% of them present only once. The sequencing here drew on peripheral blood, taken in the second trimester of pregnancy. Every receptor here comes from a female donor in good health, enrolled as a control in a pregnancy study.

The chain uses TRBV29-1 and TRBJ2-7; 7 nucleotides line up with TRBD1. CDR1 SQVTM and CDR2 ANQGSEA come from the germline V gene. CDR3 size: 12 residues. V gave up 7 bases and J gave up 3 bases; unmatched junction bases: 6. The CDR3 nucleotides read TGCAGCGCGGGGACAGCGAACTACGAGCAGTACTTC. Translation gives CSAGTANYEQYF.

The rearrangement links TRBV7-2 to TRBJ2-3; TRBD2 matches 11 bases. Germline CDR1 and CDR2: SGHTA and FQGNSA. Trimming took 1 base from V and 5 from J; bases not matched to a gene: 2. The CDR3 sequence is 15 residues long. CDR3 residues: CASSLVAGGRDTQYF. For the CDR3, the DNA is TGTGCCAGCAGCTTAGTAGCGGGGGGGAGAGATACGCAGTATTTT.

The chain employs TRBV30 and TRBJ1-2, with D maybe TRBD1 (5 bases). The CDR3 runs to 13 residues. Germline CDR1 GTSNPN, CDR2 SVGIG (reference sequence). V gave up 0 bases and J gave up 7 bases, with 12 bases separating them. This chain's CDR3 is CAWSVQVLSGYTF. The CDR3 DNA sequence: TGTGCCTGGAGTGTACAGGTCCTAAGTGGCTACACCTTC.

The chain uses TRBV7-9 and TRBJ1-5; a weak D match, TRBD1 (6 bases). The V and J ends lost 5 bases and 7 bases respectively, with 12 bases between them. The CDR3 runs 13 residues. Germline assignment: CDR1 SEHNR and CDR2 FQNEAQ (reference sequence). CDR3 DNA sequence: TGTGCCAGCAGCGAACAGGGCGGACAGCCCCAGCATTTT. Translation: CASSEQGGQPQHF.

A single count supports this clone. CDR3 in DNA: TGTGCCAGCAGCTTGGGGGGCCGAGCCTTATCTAACTATGGCTACACCTTC. Protein: CASSLGGRALSNYGYTF. The chain combines TRBV5-6 with TRBJ1-2; tentatively, D is TRBD1 (5 bases). V dropped 0 bases and J dropped 0 bases, with 15 bases sitting between them. Per germline, CDR1 SGHDT and CDR2 YYEEEE. The CDR3 is made up of 17 amino acids.

Written as DNA, the CDR3 is TGTGCCAGTAGTACAGGGATAGGGCTCTACAATGAGCAGTTCTTC. Its protein is CASSTGIGLYNEQFF. The chain employs TRBV19 and TRBJ2-1; the D gene is possibly TRBD1 (5 bases). CDR1 and CDR2 (germline): LNHDA, SQIVND (reference sequence). Trimming removed 4 bases at V and 3 bases at J, with 13 bases between. This CDR3 contains 15 residues.

The chain recombines TRBV28 with TRBJ1-1, with 8 nucleotides matching TRBD1. The CDR3 is 14 residues long. The J segment lost 6 bases and the V segment lost 4 bases, leaving 7 bases of the junction unmatched. The V gene's germline CDR1 is MDHEN and CDR2 SYDVKM. The CDR3 reads CASSSETGAAEAFF. CDR3 sequence (DNA): TGTGCCAGCAGTTCCGAGACAGGGGCGGCTGAAGCTTTCTTT.

As for this clone: At the DNA level, this CDR3 is encoded by other sequences in the same sample as well. V is TRBV18 and J is TRBJ1-1; D perhaps matches TRBD1 (5 bases). The V gene's germline CDR1 is KGHSH and CDR2 LQKENI. V was shortened by 6 bases and J by 1 base, with 9 bases between the two germline ends. The CDR3 length is 13 residues. The CDR3 bases are TGTGCCAGCTCGCCCACAGGGAACACTGAAGCTTTCTTT. It is translated as CASSPTGNTEAFF.

The chain uses TRBV19 and TRBJ2-1; TRBD1 might be the D (6 bases). CDR1 LNHDA and CDR2 SQIVND come from the germline V gene (reference sequence). Trimming took 7 bases from V and 9 from J, leaving 19 bases between them. The CDR3 is 14 amino acids. As DNA, the CDR3 is TGTGCCAGTAATACTCTGGGGGCGATCTCTGAGCAGTTCTTC. Encoded protein: CASNTLGAISEQFF.

The V call is TRBV2, the J call TRBJ2-1; 10 bases are a match to TRBD1. V lost 8 bases and J lost 7; bases outside the gene matches: 5. CDR1 SNHLY and CDR2 FYNNEI come from the germline V gene. The CDR3 runs 13 residues. In DNA, the CDR3 is TGTGCCAGCGATCGGGACAGGGGTAATGAGCAGTTCTTC. Translation gives CASDRDRGNEQFF.

This clone has only one observation. The rearrangement uses TRBV6-5 and TRBJ2-1; TRBD1 matches 8 bases. This CDR3 has 15 residues. Trimming removed 6 bases from V and 8 bases from J; junction bases left unmatched: 12. CDR1 is MNHEY and CDR2 is SVGAGI in the germline V gene. Written as DNA, the CDR3 is TGTGCCAGCAGAGATCGGACAGGGAGGAATGATGAGCAGTTCTTC. Encoded protein: CASRDRTGRNDEQFF.

V gene TRBV18 combines with J gene TRBJ2-6, with D uncertain. Germline CDR1 reads KGHSH; CDR2 reads LQKENI. This CDR3 contains 16 residues. The V gene lost 3 bases and the J gene lost 0 bases, with 9 bases spanning the gap. The CDR3 spells CASSPLEASGANVLTF. The CDR3 DNA reads as TGTGCCAGCTCACCGCTCGAGGCCTCTGGGGCCAACGTCCTGACTTTC.

V and J are TRBV6-5 and TRBJ1-1, with a tentative D call TRBD1 (5 bases). CDR3 length equals 14 residues. Germline V gene sequence: CDR1 MNHEY, CDR2 SVGAGI. Trimming pared 0 bases from V and 11 bases from J, leaving 16 bases between. This chain's CDR3 is CASSYSGRDKSAFF. In DNA form, the CDR3 reads TGTGCCAGCAGTTACTCAGGCAGGGATAAATCGGCTTTCTTT.

The chain carries TRBV7-9 and TRBJ1-2; D gene uncertain. The germline V gene has CDR1 SEHNR and CDR2 FQNEAQ (reference sequence). The CDR3 contains 16 residues. The V end lost 0 bases, the J end lost 8 bases, and 19 bases lay between the germline ends. The CDR3 reads CASSLAGGEAGGGYTF. CDR3 nucleotides: TGTGCCAGCAGCTTAGCGGGTGGGGAGGCCGGTGGCGGCTACACCTTC.

The J gene is TRBJ2-7, the V gene TRBV4-3; D is undetermined. The germline V gene has CDR1 LGHNA and CDR2 YSLEER. Trimming stripped 1 base from V and 2 bases from J, with 12 bases between. The CDR3 totals 15 residues. The CDR3 DNA is TGCGCCAGCAGCCAAGTCCTCAATAGTCCCTACGAGCAGTACTTC. The encoded protein is CASSQVLNSPYEQYF.

The rearrangement links TRBV27 to TRBJ1-4; 7 bases are shared with TRBD1. Germline V gene sequence: CDR1 MNHEY, CDR2 SMNVEV (reference sequence). The length of the CDR3 is 15 residues. Trimming removed 5 bases from V and 2 bases from J; junction bases left unmatched: 5. CDR3 DNA sequence: TGTGCCAGCAGTCCCACGACAGGGACTAATGAAAAACTGTTTTTT. Protein product: CASSPTTGTNEKLFF.

This clone was counted only a few times. Other DNA sequences within the sample encode an identical CDR3. The chain joins TRBV5-1 to TRBJ1-5, with TRBD1 identical over 9 bases. The junction had 4 bases not matched to a gene; V was cut back by 1 base and J by 5 bases. The CDR3 covers 15 residues. Germline loops: CDR1 SGHRS, CDR2 YFSETQ. DNA for the CDR3: TGCGCCAGCAGCTTGAGGACAGGGGCAGATCAGCCCCAGCATTTT. Translating gives CASSLRTGADQPQHF.